Presented here are 23 T cell receptor beta chains from one specimen sequenced in a study of identical twins. MiXCR, run by TCRdb on the 5' RACE reads, gives a single entry per CDR3 protein. This table has roughly 1.6 million distinct CDR3 sequences, less than 40% appearing once. The specimen was cord blood. The origin of the receptors is a newborn girl in good health.

The rearrangement uses TRBV12-3 or TRBV12-4 and TRBJ2-7; 13 nucleotides align to TRBD2. CDR3 size: 15 residues. The junction had 8 bases not matched to a gene; V was cut back by 1 base and J by 11 bases. In DNA, the CDR3 is TGTGCCAGCAGTTTAGTTGGACTAGCGGGAGAACGGGAGTACTTC. Translation gives CASSLVGLAGEREYF.

The chain joins TRBV5-1 to TRBJ2-1; possibly TRBD2 for D (6 bases). The germline V gene has CDR1 SGHRS and CDR2 YFSETQ. Trimming took 3 bases from V and 6 from J, leaving 13 bases between them. This CDR3 region has 14 residues. The CDR3 is CASSSYGLPNEQFF. The CDR3 bases are TGCGCCAGCAGCTCTTACGGACTACCCAATGAGCAGTTCTTC.

This clonotype has only a few counts. The chain recombines TRBV20-1 with TRBJ2-6; no definite D call. The CDR3 is 15 amino acids. Per the germline V gene, CDR1 is DFQATT and CDR2 is SNEGSKA (reference sequence). Trimming cost V 3 bases and J 0 bases, with 9 bases left between them. The CDR3 here is CSARGMNSGANVLTF. CDR3 nucleotides: TGCAGTGCTAGGGGGATGAACTCTGGGGCCAACGTCCTGACTTTC.

This clonotype was counted between two and nine times. The rearrangement joins TRBV4-1 to TRBJ1-2; perhaps TRBD1 as D (5 bases). The germline V gene has CDR1 MGHRA and CDR2 YSYEKL. The CDR3 has 16 amino acids. The V end was cut by 7 bases, the J end by 6 bases, with 24 bases between. CDR3 amino acids: CASNPELRAGKNGYTF. CDR3 DNA sequence: TGCGCCAGCAACCCAGAGCTGAGGGCAGGGAAGAATGGCTACACCTTC.

This clonotype was seen a handful of times. The chain joins TRBV19 to TRBJ2-5; D may be TRBD1 or TRBD2 (7 bases each). Trimming took off 5 bases at V and 4 bases at J, with 23 bases between the two ends. The CDR3 sequence is 17 residues long. Germline assignment: CDR1 LNHDA and CDR2 SQIVND (reference sequence). DNA for the CDR3: TGTGCCAGTAGTCGAGGGGGCAAGAGCGGGACGATAGAGACCCAGTACTTC. Translation: CASSRGGKSGTIETQYF.

This clonotype showed up just a few times. An end of the junction does not agree with germline; a read error may underlie this. The V gene is TRBV5-1, the J gene TRBJ1-6; 10 nucleotides agree with TRBD1. The CDR3 length is 15 residues. The V gene's germline CDR1 is SGHRS and CDR2 YFSETQ. CDR3 DNA sequence: TGCGCCAGCAGCCAGACAGGGGGCAATAATTCACCCCCCCACTTT. Translated: CASSQTGGNNSPPHF. Filled out from reference TRBV5-1 and TRBJ1-6, the complete variable domain reads KAGVTQTPRYLIKTRGQQVTLSCSPISGHRSVSWYQQTPGQGLQFLFEYFSETQRNKGNFPGRFSGRQFSNSRSEMNVSTLELGDSALYLCASSQTGGNNSPPHFGNGTRLTVT.

V gene TRBV20-1 combines with J gene TRBJ2-7, with TRBD2 identical over 7 bases. The germline gives CDR1 DFQATT, CDR2 SNEGSKA (reference sequence). The V and J ends lost 2 bases and 1 base, in that order; junction bases with no gene match: 8. This CDR3 is built from 15 residues. CDR3 sequence (DNA): TGCAGTGCTAGATCCGGGGACTATCCATCCTACGAGCAGTACTTC. This gives the protein CSARSGDYPSYEQYF.

The chain has TRBV28 and TRBJ1-1; TRBD1 aligns across 8 bases. V dropped 4 bases and J dropped 4; count of bases not matched to a gene: 8. The germline V gene has CDR1 MDHEN and CDR2 SYDVKM. This CDR3 is 15 amino acids long. The CDR3 loop reads CASSSPTGVSTEAFF. CDR3 nucleotide sequence: TGTGCCAGCAGTTCCCCGACAGGGGTGAGCACTGAAGCTTTCTTT.

The J gene is TRBJ1-6, the V gene TRBV20-1; perhaps TRBD1 as D (5 bases). The CDR3 consists of 15 residues. CDR1 is DFQATT, CDR2 SNEGSKA, per germline (reference sequence). Trimming took 0 bases from V and 6 from J, leaving 12 bases between them. As DNA, the CDR3 is TGCAGTGCTAGAGACAGGGTGTCCCCTAATTCACCCCTCCACTTT. Translating gives CSARDRVSPNSPLHF.

V and J are TRBV28 and TRBJ2-4; 12 bases agree with TRBD1. Per the germline V gene, CDR1 is MDHEN and CDR2 is SYDVKM. The CDR3 totals 14 residues. V dropped 3 bases and J dropped 16; count of bases not matched to a gene: 10. The CDR3 region is CASSLGQGAWEHYF. The CDR3 bases are TGTGCCAGCAGTTTGGGACAGGGGGCTTGGGAGCACTACTTC.

The chain couples TRBV4-2 to TRBJ1-5, with a weak D call TRBD1 (6 bases). CDR1 and CDR2 from the germline V gene are LGHNA and YNFKEQ. V gave up 1 base and J gave up 2 bases, with 15 bases separating them. This CDR3 is built from 17 residues. Written as DNA, the CDR3 is TGTGCCAGCAGCCAAGCCCCCGACAGGCAGGGCAATCAGCCCCAGCATTTT. It encodes CASSQAPDRQGNQPQHF.

This sequence joins TRBV2 and TRBJ1-5; D ambiguous. V gave up 6 bases and J gave up 1 base, with 13 bases separating them. CDR1 is SNHLY, CDR2 FYNNEI, per germline. The CDR3 totals 15 residues. The CDR3 region is CASSSGPTSNQPQHF. In DNA, the CDR3 is TGTGCCAGCAGCTCAGGTCCTACGAGCAATCAGCCCCAGCATTTT.

This clonotype came up many times. The gene calls are TRBV4-2 and TRBJ2-4; D is undetermined. The CDR3 is made up of 16 amino acids. The germline V gene has CDR1 LGHNA and CDR2 YNFKEQ. V shed 0 bases and J shed 0 bases, with 9 bases lying between them. CDR3 nucleotide sequence: TGTGCCAGCAGCCAAGAGTACCTTCTAGCCAAAAACATTCAGTACTTC. Protein product: CASSQEYLLAKNIQYF.

This chain uses TRBV11-2 with TRBJ1-1; no reliable D call. The CDR3 length is 16 residues. V lost 2 bases and J lost 0, with 13 bases in between. Germline V gene sequence: CDR1 SGHAT, CDR2 FQNNGV. CDR3 DNA sequence: TGTGCCAGCAGCTTACATTGGCGGCCGATGAACACTGAAGCTTTCTTT. This encodes CASSLHWRPMNTEAFF. The variable domain in full, with the rest retrieved from reference TRBV11-2 and TRBJ1-1, is EAGVAQSPRYKIIEKRQSVAFWCNPISGHATLYWYQQILGQGPKLLIQFQNNGVVDDSQLPKDRFSAERLKGVDSTLKIQPAKLEDSAVYLCASSLHWRPMNTEAFFGQGTRLTVV.

V and J are TRBV27 and TRBJ2-7, with TRBD1 identical over 9 bases. CDR1 MNHEY and CDR2 SMNVEV come from the germline V gene (reference sequence). Trimming at V came to 2 bases and at J to 2 bases, leaving 16 bases not matched to a gene. This CDR3 spans 19 amino acids. The CDR3 loop is CASSLLRTGGVATPYEQYF. In nucleotides, the CDR3 is TGTGCCAGCAGTTTACTTCGAACAGGGGGCGTTGCTACTCCCTACGAGCAGTACTTC.

This clonotype was detected ten times or more. The gene calls are TRBV25-1 and TRBJ1-2, with D unresolved. CDR3 length: 14 amino acids. V lost 3 bases, J lost 2 bases, and 10 bases lay in between. CDR1 MGHDK and CDR2 SYGVNS come from the germline V gene. The CDR3 loop reads CASSDGRRNYGYTF. In DNA, the CDR3 is TGTGCCAGCAGTGATGGACGGCGGAACTATGGCTACACCTTC.

The chain links TRBV7-9 to TRBJ2-7; 8 nucleotides align to TRBD1. This CDR3 has 17 residues. From germline, CDR1 is SEHNR and CDR2 FQNEAQ (reference sequence). V lost 5 bases and J lost 0; bases outside the gene matches: 12. In DNA form, the CDR3 reads TGTGCCAGCAGCAGGACCCCGGGACAGGACGACTCCTACGAGCAGTACTTC. This sequence encodes CASSRTPGQDDSYEQYF.

The sample holds a few counts of this clonotype. One end of the junction varies from germline; a read error may be responsible. V is TRBV7-2 and J is TRBJ2-1; D call uncertain. CDR1 and CDR2 from the germline V gene are SGHTA and FQGNSA. The CDR3 runs 11 residues. The CDR3 nucleotides are TGTTCCAGCAGCTTATACAATGAGCAGTTCTTC. Translating it yields CSSSLYNEQFF.

The chain joins TRBV5-1 to TRBJ2-3; 9 bases are a match to TRBD2. Germline lookup yields CDR1 SGHRS and CDR2 YFSETQ. V trimming: 4 bases; J trimming: 0 bases; junction bases outside the gene matches: 9. The CDR3 runs 17 residues. CDR3 nucleotides: TGCGCCAGCAGCCTTAGCGGGGGCCCCTTTAGCACAGATACGCAGTATTTT. It codes for CASSLSGGPFSTDTQYF.

This clonotype was recorded a few times. V is TRBV7-2 and J is TRBJ2-7, with TRBD2 as a possible D gene (5 bases). Germline-derived CDR1 and CDR2 are SGHTA and FQGNSA. CDR3 size: 16 residues. V shed 3 bases and J shed 2 bases, with 17 bases lying between them. This CDR3 reads CASSFASGLKTYEQYF. CDR3 sequence (DNA): TGTGCCAGCAGCTTCGCTTCTGGACTCAAAACCTACGAGCAGTACTTC.

The V gene is TRBV30, the J gene TRBJ1-1, with D perhaps matching TRBD1 (6 bases). In germline, CDR1 is GTSNPN, CDR2 SVGIG (reference sequence). V was trimmed by 5 bases and J by 5 bases, leaving 12 bases between them. There are 12 residues in the CDR3. The CDR3, as DNA: TGTGCCTGGGGAAGGACAGAAACTGAAGCTTTCTTT. Amino acid sequence: CAWGRTETEAFF. The full variable domain, its missing parts supplied by reference TRBV30 and TRBJ1-1, is SQTIHQWPATLVQPVGSPLSLECTVEGTSNPNLYWYRQAAGRGLQLLFYSVGIGQISSEVPQNLSASRPQDRQFILSSKKLLLSDSGFYLCAWGRTETEAFFGQGTRLTVV.

The rearrangement links TRBV11-2 to TRBJ2-7, with 8 bases lining up with TRBD1. The V gene end was trimmed by 1 base and the J gene end by 0 bases; junction bases not matched to a gene: 11. Germline CDR1 reads SGHAT; CDR2 reads FQNNGV. CDR3 length equals 18 residues. The CDR3 here is CASSLVPLDRAFSYEQYF. DNA of the CDR3: TGTGCCAGCAGCTTAGTCCCCCTGGACAGGGCCTTCTCCTACGAGCAGTACTTC. The full variable domain, with the rest looked up from reference TRBV11-2 and TRBJ2-7, is EAGVAQSPRYKIIEKRQSVAFWCNPISGHATLYWYQQILGQGPKLLIQFQNNGVVDDSQLPKDRFSAERLKGVDSTLKIQPAKLEDSAVYLCASSLVPLDRAFSYEQYFGPGTRLTVT.

In this sample, this clonotype turned up many times. This chain links TRBV24-1 with TRBJ2-7, with TRBD1 matching over 8 bases. V lost 3 bases and J lost 3; bases outside the gene matches: 0. The CDR3 sequence is 13 residues long. Germline lookup yields CDR1 KGHDR and CDR2 SFDVKD. For the CDR3, the DNA is TGTGCCACCAGTGATACAGGGGGCTACGAGCAGTACTTC. The encoded protein is CATSDTGGYEQYF.